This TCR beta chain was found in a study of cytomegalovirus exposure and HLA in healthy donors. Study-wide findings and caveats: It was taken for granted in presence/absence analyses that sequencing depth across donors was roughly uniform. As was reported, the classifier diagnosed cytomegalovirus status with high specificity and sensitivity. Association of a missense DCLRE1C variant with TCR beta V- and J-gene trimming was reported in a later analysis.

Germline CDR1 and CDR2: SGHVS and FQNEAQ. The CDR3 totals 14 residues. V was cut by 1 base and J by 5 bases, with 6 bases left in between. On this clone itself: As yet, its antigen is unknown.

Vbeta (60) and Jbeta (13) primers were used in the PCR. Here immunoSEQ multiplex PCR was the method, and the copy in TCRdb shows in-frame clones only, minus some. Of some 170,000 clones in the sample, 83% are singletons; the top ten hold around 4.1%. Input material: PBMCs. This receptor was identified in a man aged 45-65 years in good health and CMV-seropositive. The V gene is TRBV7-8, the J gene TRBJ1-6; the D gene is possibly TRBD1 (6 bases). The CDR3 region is CASSLGQDNSPLHF. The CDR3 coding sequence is TGTGCCAGCAGCTTAGGACAGGATAATTCACCCCTCCACTTT.